The clone carrying this T cell receptor (beta chain) has at least ten counts. Its antigen is still unknown. V lost 7 bases to trimming and J lost 0 bases, with 19 bases between them. This CDR3 is 16 amino acids long. Germline-derived CDR1 and CDR2 are SQVTM and ANQGSEA. Cells stained for CD3, CD4, CD8, CD45RA and CD27 were sorted into four subsets. The beta constant-region primer was an equimolar mix of two oligonucleotides covering TRBC1 and TRBC2. The ligated cDNA underwent four PCR rounds using SP2 and nested alpha and beta constant-region primers. MiXCR, applied by TCRdb to the UMI-ligation and nested PCR reads, yields one record per CDR3 protein. The sample carries roughly 140,000 distinct CDR3 sequences, around 15% recorded once. The sample comes from a study of naive and memory T cell subsets. General observations from the study: Gini index rose across naive, CM, EM and EMRA in CD4 and CD8. There was no ground truth to check naive and memory subset results.

The sequenced sample consisted of naive CD4+ T cells from blood. This sequence joins TRBV29-1 and TRBJ2-4, with D unresolved. The clonotype comes from a human donor in good health. The CDR3 DNA follows: TGCAGCGCCCTCGTGGGCAGGACCTTAGCCAAAAACATTCAGTACTTC. This codes for CSALVGRTLAKNIQYF.